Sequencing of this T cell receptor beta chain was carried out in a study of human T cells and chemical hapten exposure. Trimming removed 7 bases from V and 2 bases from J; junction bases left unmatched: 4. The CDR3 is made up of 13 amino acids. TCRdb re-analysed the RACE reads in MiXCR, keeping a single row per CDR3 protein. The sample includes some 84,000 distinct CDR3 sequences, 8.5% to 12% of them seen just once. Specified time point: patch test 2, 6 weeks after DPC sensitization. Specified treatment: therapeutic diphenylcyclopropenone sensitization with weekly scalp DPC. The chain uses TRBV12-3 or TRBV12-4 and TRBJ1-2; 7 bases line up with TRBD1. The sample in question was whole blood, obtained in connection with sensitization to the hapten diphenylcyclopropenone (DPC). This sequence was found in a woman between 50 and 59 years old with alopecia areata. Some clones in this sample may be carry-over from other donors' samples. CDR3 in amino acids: CASTKQGNYGYTF. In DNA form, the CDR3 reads TGTGCCAGCACCAAACAGGGGAACTATGGCTACACCTTC.